This passage covers 25 T cell receptor beta chains from one sample sequenced in a study of T cells in localized non-small cell lung cancer. Method: immunoSEQ multiplex PCR; TCRdb's copy keeps in-frame clones and lacks some. The top ten clones hold 9.5% of a sample with 75,000 to 85,000 clones, 80% of them seen once. The sequencing used peripheral blood, collected before any cancer treatment. All receptors come from a female donor at least 60 years old with stage I lung adenocarcinoma.

This clone was picked up a small number of times. J is TRBJ1-2 and V is TRBV28, with a tentative D call TRBD1 (5 bases). Germline loops: CDR1 MDHEN, CDR2 SYDVKM. The V gene lost 6 bases and the J gene lost 7 bases, with 18 bases spanning the gap. The CDR3 length is 14 residues. The CDR3 nucleotides are TGTGCCAGCAGCCCACGACCCCGGGGGGGTGGCTACACCTTC. Its translation is CASSPRPRGGGYTF.

V usage is TRBV9 and J usage is TRBJ2-2, with D uncertain. Germline lookup yields CDR1 SGDLS and CDR2 YYNGEE. CDR3 size: 12 residues. Deletions cut 4 bases from V and 9 bases from J, with 10 bases between. CDR3: CASSLGGRELFF. In DNA form, the CDR3 reads TGTGCCAGCAGCTTGGGTGGTAGGGAGCTGTTTTTT.

The chain employs TRBV7-2 and TRBJ2-3, with 10 bases lining up with TRBD2. V trimming: 5 bases; J trimming: 5 bases; junction bases outside the gene matches: 7. The CDR3 is 15 residues long. Germline assignment: CDR1 SGHTA and CDR2 FQGNSA. The CDR3 nucleotides are TGTGCCAGCAGCAAGAGCGGGAGGGCCGAAGATACGCAGTATTTT. Its translation is CASSKSGRAEDTQYF.

V and J are TRBV7-2 and TRBJ1-1, with 8 bases matching TRBD1. From germline, CDR1 is SGHTA and CDR2 FQGNSA. The J segment lost 6 bases and the V segment lost 4 bases, leaving 1 base of the junction unmatched. CDR3 length: 12 amino acids. The CDR3 reads CASSSQGAEAFF. Here the CDR3 DNA reads TGTGCCAGCAGCTCACAGGGGGCTGAAGCTTTCTTT.

This chain uses TRBV29-1 with TRBJ2-3; D unclear. The CDR3 contains 16 residues. The germline CDR1 and CDR2 sequences are SQVTM and ANQGSEA. V shed 3 bases and J shed 0 bases, with 16 bases lying between them. In DNA form, the CDR3 reads TGCAGCGTTGAGATCCCTGCTGCGGCTAGCACAGATACGCAGTATTTT. Its protein product is CSVEIPAAASTDTQYF.

J is TRBJ1-3 and V is TRBV5-1; TRBD1 matches at 7 bases. The V and J ends lost 0 bases and 3 bases, in that order; junction bases with no gene match: 6. CDR1 and CDR2 (germline): SGHRS, YFSETQ. The CDR3 contains 16 residues. CDR3 DNA: TGCGCCAGCAGCTTGGGACAGGGTAAAATTGGAAACACCATATATTTT. This encodes CASSLGQGKIGNTIYF.

The chain has TRBV27 and TRBJ2-5; D possibly corresponds to TRBD1 (6 bases). The CDR3 is made up of 13 amino acids. V gave up 5 bases and J gave up 1 base, with 8 bases separating them. Germline V gene lookup returns CDR1 MNHEY and CDR2 SMNVEV (reference sequence). CDR3 protein: CASSRTVQETQYF. CDR3 coding DNA: TGTGCCAGCAGTCGGACAGTCCAAGAGACCCAGTACTTC.

As concerns this clone: This may stem from a read error, because a much larger clone lies one nucleotide away. This sequence joins TRBV28 and TRBJ1-1; perhaps TRBD1 as D (5 bases). The ends were cut back, 5 bases at V and 4 bases at J, with 5 bases in the middle. CDR1 is MDHEN, CDR2 SYDVKM, per germline. The CDR3 runs to 11 residues. The CDR3 protein is CASSQGTEAFF. The CDR3, as DNA: TGTGCCAGCAGTCAGGGCACTGAAGCTTTCTTT.

The V and J genes are TRBV2 and TRBJ2-3, with D perhaps TRBD2 (6 bases). Germline lookup yields CDR1 SNHLY and CDR2 FYNNEI. Trimming stripped 6 bases from V and 4 bases from J, with 14 bases between. This CDR3 has 14 amino acids. The DNA for the CDR3 is TGTGCCAGCAGCGCCGGGACTCGCGCAGATACGCAGTATTTT. Its translation is CASSAGTRADTQYF.

This clone occurred a few times. This chain connects TRBV6-6 to TRBJ1-1; weak D call: TRBD1 (5 bases). CDR1 and CDR2 (germline): MNHNY, SVGAGI (reference sequence). The CDR3 is 13 residues long. Trimming cost V 4 bases and J 1 base, with 7 bases left between them. The DNA for the CDR3 is TGTGCCAGCAGTTTCCAGGGGAACACTGAAGCTTTCTTT. Its translation: CASSFQGNTEAFF.

The chain couples TRBV19 to TRBJ1-1; 9 bases agree with TRBD1. CDR3 length: 17 amino acids. CDR1 LNHDA and CDR2 SQIVND come from the germline V gene (reference sequence). J lost 2 bases, V lost 7 bases, and 14 bases had no gene match. In DNA, the CDR3 is TGTGCCAGTACTCATATCCGACGGGGACAGGGAAACACTGAAGCTTTCTTT. Its translation: CASTHIRRGQGNTEAFF.

The sample holds one count of this clone. J is TRBJ2-5 and V is TRBV11-3; D may be TRBD1 (5 bases). Germline loops: CDR1 SGHNT, CDR2 YENEEA. V shed 5 bases and J shed 3 bases, with 16 bases lying between them. CDR3 length: 15 residues. The CDR3 DNA is TGTGCCAGCAGCCTTCAGACAGCCCCTGAAGAGACCCAGTACTTC. Its translation: CASSLQTAPEETQYF.

The V call is TRBV7-9, the J call TRBJ2-2; 12 bases line up with TRBD2. The V gene end was trimmed by 3 bases and the J gene end by 3 bases; junction bases not matched to a gene: 8. From germline, CDR1 is SEHNR and CDR2 FQNEAQ (reference sequence). The CDR3 contains 18 residues. This chain's CDR3 is CASSFGLAGPHDTGELFF. CDR3 DNA sequence: TGTGCCAGCAGCTTTGGACTAGCGGGGCCACACGACACCGGGGAGCTGTTTTTT.

The chain recombines TRBV7-3 with TRBJ2-5, with a tentative D call TRBD2 (6 bases). Trimming left V 3 bases short and J 5 bases short, with 13 bases between. Germline V gives CDR1 SGHTA, CDR2 FQGTGA. The CDR3 contains 14 residues. The CDR3 region has the DNA TGTGCCAGCAGCTTTGGCGGGGCCGGGGAGACCCAGTACTTC. The encoded protein is CASSFGGAGETQYF.

This clone was detected only a few times. The chain couples TRBV27 to TRBJ1-1; D ambiguous. Germline V CDR1 and CDR2: MNHEY, SMNVEV (reference sequence). The CDR3 is made up of 14 amino acids. Trimming cost V 0 bases and J 6 bases, with 11 bases left between them. The CDR3 nucleotides are TGTGCCAGCAGTTTATCCCATGGGTTCGCTGAAGCTTTCTTT. Translated, it gives CASSLSHGFAEAFF.

This chain joins TRBV28 and TRBJ2-7; no clear D. V lost 4 bases to trimming and J lost 5 bases, with 15 bases between them. This CDR3 region has 14 residues. Per the germline V gene, CDR1 is MDHEN and CDR2 is SYDVKM. The CDR3 region has the DNA TGTGCCAGCAGTTCTAGATTACCCCCCGACGAGCAGTACTTC. The encoded protein is CASSSRLPPDEQYF.

Only a few counts were recorded for this clone. The V and J genes are TRBV29-1 and TRBJ2-7; no definite D call. V was shortened by 3 bases and J by 3 bases, with 6 bases between the two germline ends. Germline lookup yields CDR1 SQVTM and CDR2 ANQGSEA. The CDR3 consists of 11 residues. CDR3 loop: CSVDLGYEQYF. The CDR3 nucleotides read TGCAGCGTTGATTTGGGCTACGAGCAGTACTTC.

The CDR3 loop is CASSVGAGQGNTEAFF. In DNA form, the CDR3 reads TGTGCCAGCAGCGTAGGGGCGGGGCAGGGAAACACTGAAGCTTTCTTT. The chain joins TRBV9 to TRBJ1-1; D is perhaps TRBD1 (5 bases). The CDR3 totals 16 residues. The germline V and J ends were trimmed by 0 bases and 2 bases, with 14 bases remaining between them. Germline CDR1 SGDLS, CDR2 YYNGEE.

In this sample, this clone turned up a few times. In nucleotides, the CDR3 is TGTGCCAGCAGCCGCAGCGGGGGCCAGGGTACGCAGTATTTT. Its protein product is CASSRSGGQGTQYF. The rearrangement joins TRBV7-3 to TRBJ2-3; 8 bases map to TRBD2. CDR1 and CDR2 (germline): SGHTA, FQGTGA. CDR3 length equals 14 residues. The V and J ends lost 5 bases and 8 bases, in that order; junction bases with no gene match: 9.

This chain uses TRBV13 with TRBJ2-5; D possibly matches TRBD1 or TRBD2 (6 bases each). V lost 5 bases and J 2 bases, leaving 15 bases between the germline ends. This CDR3 region has 15 residues. Germline CDR1 and CDR2: PRHDT and FYEKMQ (reference sequence). CDR3 amino acids: CASSARGAGQETQYF. Here the CDR3 DNA reads TGTGCCAGCAGCGCAAGGGGGGCCGGACAAGAGACCCAGTACTTC.

The table lists this clone with a few counts. The sample holds other DNA sequences that translate to the same CDR3. The chain has TRBV2 and TRBJ1-2; D remains ambiguous. CDR1 and CDR2 (germline): SNHLY, FYNNEI. V lost 1 base to trimming and J lost 0 bases, with 9 bases between them. The CDR3 is 15 amino acids. The CDR3 region is CASSEGAGPNYGYTF. In nucleotides, the CDR3 is TGTGCCAGCAGTGAAGGGGCAGGTCCTAACTATGGCTACACCTTC.

The chain joins TRBV7-2 to TRBJ2-7, with 8 nucleotides matching TRBD2. The CDR3 is 17 amino acids. V dropped 1 base and J dropped 0; count of bases not matched to a gene: 8. Germline CDR1 SGHTA, CDR2 FQGNSA. The CDR3 nucleotides are TGTGCCAGCAGCTTAGGGATAGCGGGGATGAGCTCCTACGAGCAGTACTTC. Translated, it gives CASSLGIAGMSSYEQYF.

The rearrangement uses TRBV14 and TRBJ1-1, with TRBD1 identical over 8 bases. After removal of 7 bases from V and 6 bases from J, the junction contained 7 bases not matched to a gene. The CDR3 runs to 13 residues. Germline-derived CDR1 and CDR2 are SGHDN and FVKESK. CDR3 sequence: CASTTGTGPEAFF. The DNA for the CDR3 is TGTGCCAGCACAACCGGGACAGGCCCTGAAGCTTTCTTT.

The CDR3 loop is CASTRNNEQFF. The CDR3, as DNA: TGTGCCAGCACCAGGAACAATGAGCAGTTCTTC. The rearrangement links TRBV27 to TRBJ2-1; D not resolved. Trimming pared 7 bases from V and 5 bases from J, leaving 6 bases between. The CDR3 has 11 residues. The V gene's germline CDR1 is MNHEY and CDR2 SMNVEV (reference sequence).

The rearrangement links TRBV7-6 to TRBJ2-7, with D tentatively TRBD1 or TRBD2 (5 bases each). The V and J ends lost 1 base and 4 bases respectively, with 17 bases between them. Germline V lookup: CDR1 SGHVS, CDR2 FNYEAQ. This CDR3 has 16 amino acids. The CDR3: CASSLGVGGGVYEQYF. The CDR3 nucleotides read TGTGCCAGCAGCTTAGGGGTTGGGGGTGGGGTTTACGAGCAGTACTTC.